The clone carrying this T cell receptor beta chain has just one count. Primers: 60 Vbeta forward and 13 Jbeta reverse. Clones were read by immunoSEQ multiplex PCR, and TCRdb kept only the in-frame ones, dropping some. The sample holds approximately 70,000 clones, around 70% seen once. These data originate in a study of cytomegalovirus exposure and HLA in healthy donors. Trimming took 5 bases from V and 1 from J, leaving 8 bases between them. The CDR3 extends over 13 amino acids. CDR1 and CDR2 from the germline V gene are MNHEY and SMNVEV (reference sequence). V usage is TRBV27 and J usage is TRBJ2-5; D is undetermined. Source material: PBMCs. This receptor was identified in a young woman in good health and CMV-seropositive. CDR3 coding DNA: TGTGCCAGCAGTCCCTTCCTCCAAGAGACCCAGTACTTC. Translating it yields CASSPFLQETQYF.